These 22 T cell receptor beta chains were sequenced from one sample in a study of T cells in Graves' hyperthyroidism and ophthalmopathy (dated by TCRdb to about 2019). Library generation was performed with multiplex PCR. The sequencing machine was an Illumina HiSeq 2000. The TCR beta CDR3 regions were amplified from RNA transcripts. The first round of RT-PCR for the TCR CDR3 was performed with the HTBI primer set and the Qiagen OneStep RT-PCR kit. Using fastp trimming at Q25 and MiXCR clonotype assembly, TCRdb reanalyzed the public sequencing data and kept in-frame beta chains. Each entry merges the rows of one CDR3 protein and shows their most common DNA and genes. The sample table holds roughly 150,000 distinct CDR3 sequences, of which 8% to 9.5% were seen once. The leading ten clones occupy approximately 20% of the sample. The sample taken for sequencing was blood. The receptors originated from a young woman with Graves' hyperthyroidism that later progressed to Graves' ophthalmopathy.

This clonotype was seen repeatedly, ten times or more. The CDR3 protein is CASSLSREDREDSPLHF. Written as DNA, the CDR3 is TGTGCCAGCAGTTTATCGCGCGAGGATCGGGAGGATTCACCCCTCCACTTT. The rearrangement uses TRBV27 and TRBJ1-6; D unresolved. Looked up from germline, CDR1 is MNHEY and CDR2 is SMNVEV (reference sequence). The CDR3 covers 17 residues. Trimming stripped 0 bases from V and 8 bases from J, with 17 bases between.

This clonotype was found a few times. The chain carries TRBV6-6 and TRBJ2-7; the D is unclear. V lost 0 bases and J 3 bases, leaving 6 bases between the germline ends. Germline CDR1 reads MNHNY; CDR2 reads SVGAGI (reference sequence). This CDR3 comprises 13 residues. The DNA of the CDR3 is TGTGCCAGCAGTTACTCCGATAGCTACGAGCAGTACTTC. Translating gives CASSYSDSYEQYF.

In regard to this clonotype: This may come from a read error, since a much larger clone is one base off. V and J are TRBV27 and TRBJ2-5, with D perhaps TRBD2 (6 bases). CDR1 MNHEY and CDR2 SMNVEV come from the germline V gene (reference sequence). The CDR3 extends over 15 amino acids. The CDR3 sequence is CASSLLGRREETRYF. CDR3 DNA sequence: TGTGCCAGCAGTTTATTGGGGAGGAGGGAAGAGACCCGGTACTTC.

Many counts were recorded for this clonotype. V usage is TRBV2 and J usage is TRBJ2-7; TRBD2 matches 11 bases. CDR3 length: 16 amino acids. In germline, CDR1 is SNHLY, CDR2 FYNNEI. The junction had 7 bases not matched to a gene; V was cut back by 3 bases and J by 3 bases. CDR3 in DNA: TGTGCCAGCAGTGAGGAGGGACTAGCGGTGAGCTACGAGCAGTACTTC. Protein product: CASSEEGLAVSYEQYF.

This clonotype was seen a few times. The chain couples TRBV5-1 to TRBJ2-1; D remains unclear. Germline V gene data show CDR1 as SGHRS and CDR2 as YFSETQ. V was shortened by 2 bases and J by 7 bases, with 16 bases between the two germline ends. The CDR3 has 15 amino acids. The CDR3 coding sequence is TGCGCCAGCAGCTTAGCGCGAGTCGTCGGGAATGAGCAGTTCTTC. Its translation is CASSLARVVGNEQFF.

In this sample, this clonotype turned up a few times. This chain links TRBV5-6 with TRBJ1-2; the D gene is possibly TRBD1 (5 bases). Germline V gene lookup returns CDR1 SGHDT and CDR2 YYEEEE. CDR3 length: 15 residues. The V and J ends lost 4 bases and 3 bases respectively, with 16 bases between them. The CDR3 region has the DNA TGTGCCAGCAGCACCAGTCTGGGGGACTACTATGGCTACACCTTC. Amino acid sequence: CASSTSLGDYYGYTF.

CDR3 sequence reads: CASSLDPSGTDTQYF. The CDR3 DNA is TGCGCCAGCAGCTTGGACCCTAGCGGCACAGATACGCAGTATTTT. The J gene is TRBJ2-3, the V gene TRBV5-1, with a tentative D call TRBD2 (6 bases). Germline V gives CDR1 SGHRS, CDR2 YFSETQ. CDR3 size: 15 residues. V lost 0 bases and J 1 base, leaving 9 bases between the germline ends.

Of note for this clonotype: Being one base from a much bigger clone, this may be a read error. The chain couples TRBV19 to TRBJ2-1, with 9 positions matching TRBD2. The CDR3 loop spans 15 amino acids. Germline V gene sequence: CDR1 LNHDA, CDR2 SQIVND (reference sequence). V was clipped by 4 bases and J by 5 bases; unmatched bases: 6. The CDR3 spells CASSNSGTSNNEQFF. DNA of the CDR3: TGTGCCAGTAGTAACTCCGGGACTAGCAACAATGAGCAGTTCTTC.

This clonotype was counted ten times or more. V and J are TRBV7-2 and TRBJ1-1; D not resolved. CDR1 and CDR2 (germline): SGHTA, FQGNSA. With 2 bases removed from V and 4 bases from J, the gap between germline ends came to 11 bases. There are 14 residues in the CDR3. The CDR3 nucleotides read TGTGCCAGCAGCTTATGGAACACACGCACTGAAGCTTTCTTT. Protein sequence: CASSLWNTRTEAFF.

This clonotype has at least ten counts. The chain recombines TRBV29-1 with TRBJ2-1; 10 bases line up with TRBD2. The CDR3 totals 14 residues. Germline V gene lookup returns CDR1 SQVTM and CDR2 ANQGSEA. Unmatched junction bases numbered 6, after V lost 6 bases and J lost 4 bases. The CDR3 sequence: CSVRLAGSYNEQFF. CDR3 bases: TGCAGCGTGAGACTAGCGGGTTCTTACAATGAGCAGTTCTTC.

This clonotype was counted at least ten times. The chain has TRBV11-2 and TRBJ2-7, with D perhaps assigned TRBD1 or TRBD2 (5 bases each). The germline V gene has CDR1 SGHAT and CDR2 FQNNGV. The ends were cut back, 1 base at V and 0 bases at J, with 19 bases in the middle. The CDR3 covers 18 residues. CDR3 in DNA: TGTGCCAGCAGCTTAGGCCTTAGGGTCGGGGCCAGCTCCTACGAGCAGTACTTC. Translated, it gives CASSLGLRVGASSYEQYF.

This clonotype was seen a handful of times. The chain carries TRBV19 and TRBJ1-2; D is undetermined. V lost 0 bases, J lost 2 bases, and 10 bases lay in between. The CDR3 totals 15 residues. Germline loops: CDR1 LNHDA, CDR2 SQIVND (reference sequence). The CDR3 bases are TGTGCCAGTAGTATAGATACCACAGAGAACTATGGCTACACCTTC. Its translation is CASSIDTTENYGYTF.

This clonotype was picked up many times. This sequence joins TRBV10-1 and TRBJ2-3; a possible D gene is TRBD2 (5 bases). The ends were cut back, 2 bases at V and 3 bases at J, with 9 bases in the middle. This CDR3 has 14 residues. Looked up from germline, CDR1 is WNHNN and CDR2 is SYGVQD (reference sequence). CDR3 in amino acids: CASSEVRGTDTQYF. The CDR3 DNA is TGCGCCAGCAGTGAGGTTCGGGGTACAGATACGCAGTATTTT.

This clonotype came up many times. The chain joins TRBV7-2 to TRBJ1-2, with a tentative D call TRBD1 (6 bases). In germline, CDR1 is SGHTA, CDR2 FQGNSA. V shed 1 base and J shed 4 bases, with 16 bases lying between them. The CDR3 loop spans 16 amino acids. CDR3: CASSLGSQGSLYGYTF. The CDR3, as DNA: TGTGCCAGCAGCTTAGGTTCCCAGGGGAGTCTCTATGGCTACACCTTC.

A few counts support this clonotype. The rearrangement joins TRBV30 to TRBJ2-3; 8 bases are shared with TRBD2. The V gene's germline CDR1 is GTSNPN and CDR2 SVGIG (reference sequence). V lost 3 bases and J lost 3; bases outside the gene matches: 8. The CDR3 contains 15 residues. The CDR3 reads CAWSTLAGYTDTQYF. The CDR3 coding sequence is TGTGCCTGGAGCACATTAGCGGGATATACAGATACGCAGTATTTT.

This chain joins TRBV5-6 and TRBJ1-1; a weak D match, TRBD1 (6 bases). The germline gives CDR1 SGHDT, CDR2 YYEEEE. The V end lost 4 bases, the J end lost 3 bases, and 22 bases lay between the germline ends. The CDR3 extends over 17 amino acids. The CDR3 region is CASSHFRGRREDTEAFF. In nucleotides, the CDR3 is TGTGCCAGCAGCCATTTCCGGGGGCGCAGAGAGGACACTGAAGCTTTCTTT.

This clonotype appeared many times. V gene TRBV25-1 combines with J gene TRBJ1-3; D is undetermined. The CDR3 has 14 amino acids. Trimming shortened V by 6 bases and J by 0 bases, and 9 bases separated the two germline ends. The V gene's germline CDR1 is MGHDK and CDR2 SYGVNS. This chain's CDR3 is CASRGVSSGNTIYF. CDR3 sequence (DNA): TGTGCCAGCAGAGGAGTCAGCTCTGGAAACACCATATATTTT.

This clonotype was detected many times. The chain carries TRBV15 and TRBJ2-3; D assignment may be TRBD1 or TRBD2 (5 bases each). Germline CDR1 LNHNV, CDR2 YYDKDF (reference sequence). The V end lost 5 bases, the J end lost 4 bases, and 16 bases lay between the germline ends. CDR3 size: 15 residues. CDR3 sequence reads: CATSPRGRSADTQYF. Here the CDR3 DNA reads TGTGCCACCAGCCCAAGGGGACGCTCTGCAGATACGCAGTATTTT.

At least ten counts were recorded for this clonotype. The chain carries TRBV5-5 and TRBJ1-2, with 8 bases fitting TRBD1. The ends lost 4 bases at V and 4 bases at J; junction bases unmatched: 9. CDR1 and CDR2 from the germline V gene are SGHKS and YYEKEE (reference sequence). The CDR3 has 15 residues. The CDR3 sequence: CASSEGQGGFYGYTF. In DNA form, the CDR3 reads TGTGCCAGCAGCGAAGGACAGGGTGGCTTCTATGGCTACACCTTC.

Worth noting for this clonotype: This may stem from a read error, because a much larger clone lies one nucleotide away. This sequence joins TRBV6-1 and TRBJ2-3, with a tentative D call TRBD2 (5 bases). In germline, CDR1 is MNHNS, CDR2 SASEGT. V lost 11 bases and J lost 5, with 20 bases in between. The CDR3 totals 14 residues. The CDR3 loop reads CAASKTDGKDTQYF. The CDR3 DNA follows: TGTGCCGCTTCCAAAACCGACGGGAAAGATACGCAGTATTTT.

This clonotype was recorded at least ten times. V and J are TRBV24-1 and TRBJ2-3, with no clear D. The CDR3 length is 15 residues. V lost 4 bases and J 6 bases, leaving 16 bases between the germline ends. Germline V gives CDR1 KGHDR, CDR2 SFDVKD. CDR3 sequence: CATSDWYGPQDTQYF. The CDR3 DNA reads TGTGCCACCAGTGACTGGTACGGGCCTCAGGATACGCAGTATTTT.

This clonotype has at least ten counts. The rearrangement uses TRBV7-2 and TRBJ2-2; 8 bases line up with TRBD1. CDR3 size: 15 residues. CDR1 is SGHTA and CDR2 is FQGNSA in the germline V gene. V was pared by 3 bases and J by 5 bases, with 5 bases of the junction left unmatched. In nucleotides, the CDR3 is TGTGCCAGCAGCTTGGACAGGGTCGGAACCGGGGAGCTGTTTTTT. Protein: CASSLDRVGTGELFF.